This TCR beta chain was recorded in a study of PD-1 blockade in classical Hodgkin lymphoma (dated by TCRdb to the early 2020s). For the study in its entirety: Nivolumab dosing was 3 mg/kg intravenously every 2 weeks, continuing until either disease progression or unacceptable toxicity. The study used CyTOF and TCR beta sequencing to define a peripheral blood immune signature of response to PD-1 blockade in classical Hodgkin lymphoma.

The Qiagen DNeasy kit was used to extract genomic DNA both from unsorted PBMCs and from the negatively selected CD4+ and CD8+ fractions. TCR beta CDR3 regions were subjected to amplification by immunoSEQ multiplex PCR with primers that anneal to V and J segments. A synthetic immune receptor repertoire was used to minimize amplification bias, and remaining bias was computationally removed after sequencing. In the source study's methods: Custom Python scripts were used to quantify repertoire diversity as the Shannon entropy index. Unsorted, CD4+ and CD8+ repertoires were examined separately, except in combined analyses, for which CD4+ and CD8+ sequences were merged in silico. A clone counted as expanded when the clone's frequency after treatment rose at least 2-fold relative to C1D1, and clones undetected at baseline were given a pseudocount of 0.5. Singleton clones were defined as clones with 0 or 1 copy at C1D1, and non-singleton clones were defined as clones with 2 or more copies. Clones expanded in unsorted samples were labelled as CD4+, CD8+ or unknown by matching protein sequences in sorted samples from the same patient. Wilcoxon tests were applied to paired samples to test diversity changes from C1D1 to C4D1. Imported from immuneACCESS, the table was reduced by TCRdb to in-frame sequences with V and J called. These copies leave out some clones; in studies compared against another copy, an unresolved V gene accounts for under half, and the cause of the remainder is not known. The V and J calls and clone size come from that table; D and trimming were worked out from the DNA. Here the sample has roughly 96,000 clones; roughly 89% occur a single time. Clones ranked in the top ten supply around 10% of the sample.

As encoded in the germline V gene, CDR1 is SGHVS while CDR2 is FQNEAQ. From cysteine to phenylalanine, the CDR3 is 15 amino acids long. The sequence is cut down to CDR3 DNA, 45 bases in frame from base 1. The junction shows trimming of 8 bases on V and 5 bases on J, and the gene matches do not reach 14 bases of it. The study at large found these results: Lower diversity was seen in patients whose nivolumab began less than 1 year after ASCT, and these patients were left out of later analyses so that immune reconstitution would not confound the results. The study was limited to a single clinical trial cohort, and causes of repertoire differences, possibly disease activity or prior therapy, remained undefined. Newly diagnosed patients were reported to have lower baseline TCR diversity than healthy donors, and relapsed/refractory patients were reported to have lower baseline TCR diversity still. A significant rise by C4D1 was seen in CD4+ but not CD8+ TCR diversity (p=0.0027 vs p=0.16), with the rise being most apparent in complete responders (p=0.02). Among trial patients, those achieving complete response had baseline diversity similar to that of newly diagnosed patients, while diversity was significantly lower in partial responders and progressors.

The meaning of the sample's time point label: cycle 2 day 1 (C2D1) of nivolumab. Every trial patient had relapsed following autologous stem cell transplantation, and prior brentuximab vedotin exposure was what differed among cohorts A, B and C. The trial cohort comprised some 60 patients with relapsed/refractory classical Hodgkin lymphoma whose best overall responses were complete response, partial response or progressive disease. Trial patients were treated with single-agent nivolumab in the multi-cohort phase II CheckMate 205 trial. Best overall response was determined by an independent review committee according to the 2007 International Working Group response criteria. Trial PBMCs were obtained immediately prior to nivolumab initiation (C1D1) and on therapy at cycle 2 day 1 and cycle 4 day 1. Peripheral blood was collected in 8 mL Vacutainer Cell Preparation Tubes, from which PBMCs were isolated by centrifugation and then cryopreserved.

For this clone: Its antigen is currently not known. No much larger clonotype is one base removed from it; base qualities were not supplied.

This TCR came from a human donor with classical Hodgkin lymphoma. The source material was peripheral blood mononuclear cells (PBMCs), sampled before the second cycle of nivolumab. This chain joins TRBV7-8 to TRBJ1-1, with 7 bases matching TRBD1. The DNA sequence is as follows: TGTGCCAGCGTCTTACTCCAGGGGGGAGGAACTGAAGCTTTCTTT. Its protein reads: CASVLLQGGGTEAFF.